The sequence of this T cell receptor (beta chain) was determined in a study of human T cells and chemical hapten exposure. During construction of the library, unique molecular identifiers were attached to individual cDNA molecules for quantitative, reproducible TCR counting. Authors' methods: Per sample, the median was about 95,000 TCRs, with values from about 24,000 to 680,000. TCRdb used MiXCR to reprocess the RACE reads, holding one entry per CDR3 protein. The V and J calls reflect TCRdb's pipeline rather than the authors' work. The sample has 300,000 to 350,000 distinct CDR3 sequences, approximately 6.3% seen once. Germline V gene data show CDR1 as MGHRA and CDR2 as YSYEKL. Trimming stripped 3 bases from V and 8 bases from J, with 7 bases between. The CDR3 sequence is 11 residues long. Regarding time point: patch test 1, 2 weeks after DPC sensitization. Specified treatment: therapeutic diphenylcyclopropenone sensitization with weekly scalp DPC.

This clonotype appeared a few times. The gene calls are TRBV4-1 and TRBJ1-1, with D possibly matching TRBD1 (5 bases). This TCR derives from a woman aged 18-29 years with alopecia areata. Some clones in this sample may be carry-over from other donors' samples. This specimen was whole blood, taken in connection with sensitization to the hapten diphenylcyclopropenone (DPC). This CDR3 reads CASSQGLEAFF. The CDR3 DNA sequence: TGCGCCAGCAGCCAGGGGCTAGAAGCTTTCTTT.